This paragraph covers one T cell receptor beta chain sequence. Antigen unknown. Gene names are the mouse ones. The read falls 1 residue short of the CDR3 end, and the missing part is taken from the germline J gene. TCRbeta CDR3 was sequenced at survey depth with template counts. Generated by immunoSEQ multiplex PCR, the TCRdb table keeps only in-frame clones and is missing some. The data show just over 4,000 clones, 40% to 55% seen once. The source of the sample is a study of tissue T cells after allogeneic stem cell transplantation. Study results and caveats: The patient cohort was small and clinically heterogeneous, with limited sampling depth. Blood and spleen captured only part of the tissue TCR repertoire.

Looked up from germline, CDR1 is GKSSPN and CDR2 is SITVG. This CDR3 spans 16 amino acids. Between the trimmed V and J ends, which lost 0 bases and 0 bases, there was a span of 11 bases. Described time point: mouse harvest day 14 after allogeneic transplant. Tail vein injection delivered 10^7 T-cell-depleted bone marrow cells and 10^6 splenic CD5+ T cells. Tissues came from B6→BALB/c major-mismatch GVHD mice at day 7 or 14. The origin of this receptor is a female BALB/c mouse given C57BL/6 T cells with graft-versus-host disease after an allogeneic hematopoietic cell transplant. The specimen was lymph node tissue. The V gene is TRBV31, the J gene TRBJ1-4, with D possibly TRBD1 on 6 matching bases. CDR3 DNA, as far as it was read: TGTGCCTGGAGTCTTGGGACAATAATTTCCAACGAAAGATTATTT. Protein: CAWSLGTIISNERLF. Given in full, the CDR3 is CAWSLGTIISNERLFF.